Listed here is a single T cell receptor beta chain. The data belong to a study of blood T cell repertoires in COVID-19. Study background: COVID-19 samples, acute and convalescent, were from the United States, Italy and Spain. Sample material is recorded as cDNA or gDNA derived from T cells, B-cell-depleted T cells, or PBMCs.

In Seattle, patients joined the study during active infection and were tracked longitudinally. In the authors' methods: The authors estimated nucleated cell counts from reference gene primer amplification. The assay was immunoSEQ multiplex PCR, and TCRdb's table has in-frame clones only and misses some. V, J and clone size are taken as reported in that table, and D and trimming were inferred from the DNA itself. This table holds about 340,000 clones, over 80% found once. The TCR originated in a woman aged 50 to 65 with COVID-19, enrolled during active disease. Source material: peripheral blood.

CDR3 region: CASSPLGRTQETQYF. CDR3 bases: TGTGCCAGCAGCCCTCTCGGGAGGACCCAAGAGACCCAGTACTTC. The chain has TRBV5-8 and TRBJ2-5, with 7 bases aligning to TRBD2. The CDR3 runs to 15 residues. Germline-derived CDR1 and CDR2 are SGHTS and YDEGEE. After removal of 4 bases from V and 1 base from J, the junction contained 7 bases not matched to a gene.